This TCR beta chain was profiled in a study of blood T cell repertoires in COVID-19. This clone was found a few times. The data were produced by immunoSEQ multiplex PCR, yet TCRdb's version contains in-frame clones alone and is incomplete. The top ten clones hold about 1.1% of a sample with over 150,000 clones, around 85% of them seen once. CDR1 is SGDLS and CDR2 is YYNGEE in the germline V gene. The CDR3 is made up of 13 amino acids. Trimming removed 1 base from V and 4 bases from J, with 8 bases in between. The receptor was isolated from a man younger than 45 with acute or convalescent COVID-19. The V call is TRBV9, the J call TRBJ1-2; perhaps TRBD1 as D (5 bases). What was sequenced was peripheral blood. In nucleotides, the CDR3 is TGTGCCAGCAGCGTACAGGGCCCCTATGGCTACACCTTC. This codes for CASSVQGPYGYTF.